The 29 T cell receptor beta chains in this list originate from one sample, sequenced in a study of human T cells and chemical hapten exposure. Described time point: pre-sensitization, week 0. Treatment reported: therapeutic diphenylcyclopropenone sensitization with weekly scalp DPC. In TCRdb, the RACE reads were re-called with MiXCR into one record per CDR3 protein. Of 50,000 to 65,000 distinct CDR3 sequences detected, roughly 6.7% appear once; the ten largest clones hold 1.5% to 2%. Sequences were derived from whole blood, sampled in connection with sensitization to the hapten diphenylcyclopropenone (DPC). These receptors all come from a woman in her twenties or thirties with alopecia areata. Some clones in this sample may be carry-over from other donors' samples.

This clonotype was found many times. V and J are TRBV2 and TRBJ1-6; the D is unclear. This CDR3 spans 15 amino acids. Looked up from germline, CDR1 is SNHLY and CDR2 is FYNNEI. V gave up 0 bases and J gave up 6 bases, with 9 bases separating them. The CDR3 region has the DNA TGTGCCAGCAGTGAAGCGTCCGGCGTTAATTCACCCCTCCACTTT. It yields the protein CASSEASGVNSPLHF. Using reference TRBV2 and TRBJ1-6 for the parts outside the CDR3, the full variable domain is EPEVTQTPSHQVTQMGQEVILRCVPISNHLYFYWYRQILGQKVEFLVSFYNNEISEKSEIFDDQFSVERPDGSNFTLKIRSTKLEDSAMYFCASSEASGVNSPLHFGNGTRLTVT.

This clonotype appeared a single time. Since a much larger clone is just one base distant, this may be a read error. V is TRBV7-8 and J is TRBJ1-5; D is possibly TRBD1 (6 bases). Germline V gene lookup returns CDR1 SGHVS and CDR2 FQNEAQ. The CDR3 has 15 amino acids. Trimming pared 1 base from V and 6 bases from J, leaving 13 bases between. The CDR3 DNA is TGTGCCAGCAGCTTAGATTGGCAGGGGACTCAGCCCCAGCATTTT. Translated: CASSLDWQGTQPQHF.

This clonotype showed up many times. V gene TRBV3-1 combines with J gene TRBJ2-2, with D possibly matching TRBD1 (6 bases). This CDR3 is built from 16 residues. In germline, CDR1 is LGHDT, CDR2 YNNKEL (reference sequence). V lost 1 base to trimming and J lost 3 bases, with 12 bases between them. The DNA for the CDR3 is TGTGCCAGCAGCCAAGGTTGGCAGGGGTACACCGGGGAGCTGTTTTTT. Amino acid sequence: CASSQGWQGYTGELFF.

This clonotype was seen repeatedly, ten times or more. The chain recombines TRBV20-1 with TRBJ2-7; 7 bases agree with TRBD2. Looked up from germline, CDR1 is DFQATT and CDR2 is SNEGSKA (reference sequence). The V gene end was trimmed by 6 bases and the J gene end by 6 bases; junction bases not matched to a gene: 8. CDR3 length: 12 residues. CDR3 sequence reads: CSAGTSDVEQYF. The CDR3 nucleotides are TGCAGTGCCGGTACTAGCGACGTCGAGCAGTACTTC.

In its sample, this clonotype was seen many times. This chain joins TRBV5-1 and TRBJ1-2; D uncertain. The ends were cut back, 0 bases at V and 0 bases at J, with 9 bases in the middle. Germline V gene lookup returns CDR1 SGHRS and CDR2 YFSETQ. The CDR3 loop spans 15 amino acids. The CDR3 loop reads CASSLVGSANYGYTF. The CDR3 DNA sequence: TGCGCCAGCAGCTTGGTTGGCAGCGCTAACTATGGCTACACCTTC.

This clonotype was observed once. CDR3 region: CATMGVNTGELFF. The CDR3 region has the DNA TGTGCCACAATGGGAGTGAACACCGGGGAGCTGTTTTTT. The chain links TRBV27 to TRBJ2-2, with a tentative D call TRBD2 (5 bases). Trimming pared 10 bases from V and 1 base from J, leaving 10 bases between. From germline, CDR1 is MNHEY and CDR2 SMNVEV (reference sequence). CDR3 length equals 13 residues.

This clonotype was picked up many times. The chain carries TRBV29-1 and TRBJ1-5, with TRBD1 identical over 9 bases. V lost 4 bases and J lost 2; bases outside the gene matches: 9. The CDR3 contains 16 residues. Germline CDR1 SQVTM, CDR2 ANQGSEA. CDR3 DNA sequence: TGCAGCGTTGTGGGACAGGGAGGTATCGGCAATCAGCCCCAGCATTTT. Its translation is CSVVGQGGIGNQPQHF.

This clonotype showed up just a few times. This sequence joins TRBV29-1 and TRBJ2-1; 10 nucleotides match TRBD2. Trimming removed 3 bases from V and 7 bases from J; junction bases left unmatched: 21. The CDR3 contains 19 residues. Germline values: CDR1 SQVTM, CDR2 ANQGSEA. The chain's CDR3 is CSVDRPKTSGLHGGNEQFF. Here the CDR3 DNA reads TGCAGCGTTGACAGGCCTAAGACTAGCGGGCTTCACGGGGGAAATGAGCAGTTCTTC.

The sample holds many counts of this clonotype. This CDR3 is CSAMFPDRGSYEQYF. The CDR3 nucleotides are TGCAGTGCAATGTTCCCTGACAGGGGATCCTACGAGCAGTACTTC. The chain carries TRBV20-1 and TRBJ2-7; 8 positions agree with TRBD1. Per the germline V gene, CDR1 is DFQATT and CDR2 is SNEGSKA (reference sequence). The CDR3 sequence is 15 residues long. After removal of 6 bases from V and 1 base from J, the junction contained 11 bases not matched to a gene.

Points on this clonotype: A single base separates this from a much larger clone, so it may be a read error. The chain combines TRBV12-3 or TRBV12-4 with TRBJ2-7; TRBD1 matches 7 bases. After removal of 7 bases from V and 9 bases from J, the junction contained 9 bases not matched to a gene. This CDR3 has 12 residues. CDR3 bases: TGTGCCAGCAATACCGGGACAGAGGTGCAGTACTTC. It specifies CASNTGTEVQYF.

There are many counts of this clonotype. The V and J genes are TRBV12-3 or TRBV12-4 and TRBJ2-1; TRBD1 aligns across 7 bases. The J segment lost 9 bases and the V segment lost 7 bases, leaving 6 bases of the junction unmatched. The CDR3 sequence is 12 residues long. The CDR3 loop is CASTFRDSEQFF. CDR3 sequence (DNA): TGTGCCAGCACCTTCAGGGACAGTGAGCAGTTCTTC.

This clonotype was picked up many times. The chain has TRBV2 and TRBJ1-1; D call uncertain. The CDR3 is 11 residues long. Deletions cut 4 bases from V and 8 bases from J, with 8 bases between. Germline CDR1 reads SNHLY; CDR2 reads FYNNEI. The CDR3 nucleotides read TGTGCCAGCAGTGTGATCAAAGAAGCTTTCTTT. Translation gives CASSVIKEAFF.

This clonotype was found many times. Here the CDR3 DNA reads TGCGCCAGCAGCTTGGTTTCAGGGGGCAGGAACACTGAAGCTTTCTTT. Protein: CASSLVSGGRNTEAFF. V is TRBV5-1 and J is TRBJ1-1, with TRBD1 matching 8 bases. The CDR3 covers 16 residues. With 0 bases clipped from V and 1 base from J, the junction kept 5 bases outside the gene matches. The germline V gene has CDR1 SGHRS and CDR2 YFSETQ.

This clonotype came up many times. V usage is TRBV6-6 and J usage is TRBJ1-2; D is unclear. With 8 bases removed from V and 0 bases from J, the gap between germline ends came to 16 bases. CDR1 and CDR2 (germline): MNHNY, SVGAGI (reference sequence). This CDR3 region has 15 residues. CDR3 sequence (DNA): TGTGCCAGCCGGAGGGAGGTGAATTCTAACTATGGCTACACCTTC. As protein: CASRREVNSNYGYTF.

This chain uses TRBV6-5 with TRBJ1-2, with D perhaps TRBD1 (6 bases). CDR1 is MNHEY and CDR2 is SVGAGI in the germline V gene. V shed 2 bases and J shed 5 bases, with 12 bases lying between them. The CDR3 loop spans 14 amino acids. Written as DNA, the CDR3 is TGTGCCAGCAGTTACAAGGGGGGAGGGTATGGCTACACCTTC. Translated: CASSYKGGGYGYTF.

This clonotype was recorded many times. J is TRBJ1-1 and V is TRBV7-6; no clear D. V was pared by 0 bases and J by 2 bases, with 10 bases between. The CDR3 has 15 amino acids. The germline gives CDR1 SGHVS, CDR2 FNYEAQ. CDR3 in DNA: TGTGCCAGCAGCTTAGCGAGCGGGGTTAACACTGAAGCTTTCTTT. Translation: CASSLASGVNTEAFF.

This clonotype was seen a handful of times. CDR3 nucleotides: TGTGCCAGCAGCCAAGTTGTAGGGGGCGACTATGGCTACACCTTC. Translating gives CASSQVVGGDYGYTF. The J gene is TRBJ1-2, the V gene TRBV3-2; the table's D call, TRBD1, has no DNA check behind it. TRBV3-2 is flagged as a pseudogene. The CDR3 length is 15 residues.

This clonotype showed up just a few times. This sequence joins TRBV5-1 and TRBJ1-2, with D maybe TRBD1 (6 bases). This CDR3 region has 13 residues. Per germline, CDR1 SGHRS and CDR2 YFSETQ. The V end was cut by 4 bases, the J end by 10 bases, with 17 bases between. The CDR3 sequence: CASSPGGGGDYTF. The DNA of the CDR3 is TGCGCCAGCAGCCCCGGCGGGGGGGGCGACTACACCTTC.

In its sample, this clonotype was seen many times. The V and J genes are TRBV12-3 or TRBV12-4 and TRBJ1-2, with 9 bases matching TRBD1. This CDR3 is 13 amino acids long. The V and J ends lost 6 bases and 8 bases, in that order; junction bases with no gene match: 7. CDR3 sequence reads: CASRPGQGKGYTF. The DNA for the CDR3 is TGTGCCAGCAGACCGGGACAGGGCAAGGGCTACACCTTC.

This clonotype was recorded at least ten times. The CDR3 DNA reads TGCGCCAGCAGCTTGCTTAGGGGTACCTACGAGCAGTACTTC. It yields the protein CASSLLRGTYEQYF. The V call is TRBV5-1, the J call TRBJ2-7, with a possible D match to TRBD1 (5 bases). This CDR3 region has 14 residues. From germline, CDR1 is SGHRS and CDR2 YFSETQ. The V gene lost 1 base and the J gene lost 2 bases, with 10 bases spanning the gap.

This clonotype was observed at least ten times. The chain links TRBV14 to TRBJ1-4; D uncertain. The V end was cut by 0 bases, the J end by 5 bases, with 13 bases between. The CDR3 consists of 16 residues. Germline CDR1 SGHDN, CDR2 FVKESK. This chain's CDR3 is CASSQDGNSENEKLFF. The DNA of the CDR3 is TGTGCCAGCAGCCAAGACGGAAACAGCGAGAATGAAAAACTGTTTTTT.

This clonotype was counted at least ten times. The chain joins TRBV27 to TRBJ1-2; tentative D call: TRBD1 (6 bases). V was shortened by 3 bases and J by 5 bases, with 13 bases between the two germline ends. Germline CDR1 MNHEY, CDR2 SMNVEV (reference sequence). The CDR3 length is 14 residues. Here the CDR3 DNA reads TGTGCCAGCAGTTTGGAAGGGGGGCATTATGGCTACACCTTC. Amino acid sequence: CASSLEGGHYGYTF.

This clonotype was observed many times. The chain couples TRBV9 to TRBJ2-3, with D hard to call. The V and J ends lost 3 bases and 2 bases respectively, with 19 bases between them. This CDR3 is built from 17 residues. The germline V gene has CDR1 SGDLS and CDR2 YYNGEE. The chain's CDR3 is CASSEFPLPGHTDTQYF. CDR3 coding DNA: TGTGCCAGCAGCGAGTTTCCCCTGCCGGGCCACACAGATACGCAGTATTTT.

This clonotype has ten or more counts. The chain employs TRBV19 and TRBJ1-5; 8 positions agree with TRBD1. CDR1 LNHDA and CDR2 SQIVND come from the germline V gene (reference sequence). With 5 bases clipped from V and 3 bases from J, the junction kept 9 bases outside the gene matches. This CDR3 has 16 residues. CDR3 in amino acids: CASSAKDRGNNQPQHF. The DNA for the CDR3 is TGTGCCAGTAGTGCCAAAGACAGGGGTAACAATCAGCCCCAGCATTTT.

This clonotype came up many times. The chain joins TRBV3-1 to TRBJ1-6; 7 bases align to TRBD1. V lost 1 base to trimming and J lost 11 bases; unmatched junction nucleotides: 5. Germline values: CDR1 LGHDT, CDR2 YNNKEL (reference sequence). This CDR3 region has 14 residues. The CDR3 DNA reads TGTGCCAGCAGCCAAGCACAGGGGTTCACACCCCTCCACTTT. Its protein product is CASSQAQGFTPLHF.

This clonotype was recorded many times. V usage is TRBV20-1 and J usage is TRBJ2-7; D possibly corresponds to TRBD1 (6 bases). Germline CDR1 is DFQATT and CDR2 is SNEGSKA (reference sequence). V was pared by 3 bases and J by 3 bases, with 15 bases between. This CDR3 is built from 14 residues. The CDR3 sequence is CSASVQGFYYEQYF. CDR3 coding DNA: TGCAGTGCTAGCGTCCAGGGGTTTTACTACGAGCAGTACTTC.

This clonotype came up many times. The V and J genes are TRBV10-3 and TRBJ2-3, with D perhaps given as TRBD1 or TRBD2 (6 bases each). The germline V gene has CDR1 ENHRY and CDR2 SYGVKD. The CDR3 loop spans 21 amino acids. With 7 bases removed from V and 0 bases from J, the gap between germline ends came to 32 bases. DNA of the CDR3: TGTGCCATCAATGCGGTATTTGTGGGGGGCGACTCGGGCCATAGCACAGATACGCAGTATTTT. Translating it yields CAINAVFVGGDSGHSTDTQYF.

In its sample, this clonotype was seen many times. The chain employs TRBV9 and TRBJ1-1; perhaps TRBD1 as D (6 bases). CDR1 is SGDLS, CDR2 YYNGEE, per germline. This CDR3 comprises 15 residues. Between the trimmed V and J ends, which lost 0 bases and 5 bases, there was a span of 14 bases. The CDR3 region is CASSVAEQGGTEAFF. CDR3 coding DNA: TGTGCCAGCAGCGTAGCGGAACAGGGAGGTACTGAAGCTTTCTTT.

This clonotype was counted at least ten times. The V and J genes are TRBV3-1 and TRBJ2-1; 8 bases agree with TRBD2. This CDR3 region has 14 residues. Trimming at V came to 2 bases and at J to 8 bases, leaving 5 bases not matched to a gene. Germline CDR1 and CDR2: LGHDT and YNNKEL (reference sequence). Here the CDR3 DNA reads TGTGCCAGCAGCCAAAGGACTAGCTCAGATGAGCAGTTCTTC. Translated, it gives CASSQRTSSDEQFF.